This T cell receptor (beta chain) was identified in a study of blood T cell repertoires in COVID-19. This table comes from immunoSEQ multiplex PCR, and its TCRdb copy is limited to in-frame clones, with some not included. The sample includes about 69,000 clones, 90% of them seen just once. The V gene's germline CDR1 is SGHNT and CDR2 YENEEA. V was shortened by 0 bases and J by 1 base, with 22 bases between the two germline ends. The CDR3 loop spans 20 amino acids. The sequenced material came from peripheral blood. The chain joins TRBV11-3 to TRBJ2-1, with a weak D call TRBD1 (5 bases). The sequence came from a woman aged 18-29 years with acute or convalescent COVID-19. This CDR3 is CASSLEGQGPYSYSYNEQFF. CDR3 DNA sequence: TGTGCCAGCAGCTTAGAAGGCCAGGGCCCCTACTCGTATTCCTACAATGAGCAGTTCTTC.